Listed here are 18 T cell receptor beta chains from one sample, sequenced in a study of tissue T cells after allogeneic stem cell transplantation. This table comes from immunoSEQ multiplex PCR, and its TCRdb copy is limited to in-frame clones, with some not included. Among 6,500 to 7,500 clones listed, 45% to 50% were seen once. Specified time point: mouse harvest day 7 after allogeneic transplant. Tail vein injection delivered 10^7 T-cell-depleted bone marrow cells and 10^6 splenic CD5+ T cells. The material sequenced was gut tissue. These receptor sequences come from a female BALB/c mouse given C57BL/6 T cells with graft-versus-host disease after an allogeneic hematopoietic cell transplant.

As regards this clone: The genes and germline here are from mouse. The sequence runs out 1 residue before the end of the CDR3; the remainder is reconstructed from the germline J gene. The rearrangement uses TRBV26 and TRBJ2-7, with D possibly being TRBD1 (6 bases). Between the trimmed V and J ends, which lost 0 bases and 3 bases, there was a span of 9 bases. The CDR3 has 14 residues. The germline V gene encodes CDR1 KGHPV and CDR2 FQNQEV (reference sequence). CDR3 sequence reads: CASSLSWDNYEQYF. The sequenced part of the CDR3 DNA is TGTGCCAGCAGTCTGTCGTGGGACAACTATGAACAGTAC. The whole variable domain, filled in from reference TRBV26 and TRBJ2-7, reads NSKVIQTPRYLVKGQGQKAKMRCIPEKGHPVVFWYQQNKNNEFKFLINFQNQEVLQQIDMTEKRFSAECPSNSPCSLEIQSSEAGDSALYLCASSLSWDNYEQYFGPGTRLTVL.

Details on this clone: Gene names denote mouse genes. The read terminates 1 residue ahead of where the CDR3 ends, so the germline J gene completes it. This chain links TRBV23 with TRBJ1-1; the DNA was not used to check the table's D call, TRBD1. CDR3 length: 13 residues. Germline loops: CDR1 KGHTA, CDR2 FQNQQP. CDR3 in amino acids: CSSSPQPNTEVFF. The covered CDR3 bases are TGCTCCAGCAGTCCACAACCAAACACAGAAGTCTTC.

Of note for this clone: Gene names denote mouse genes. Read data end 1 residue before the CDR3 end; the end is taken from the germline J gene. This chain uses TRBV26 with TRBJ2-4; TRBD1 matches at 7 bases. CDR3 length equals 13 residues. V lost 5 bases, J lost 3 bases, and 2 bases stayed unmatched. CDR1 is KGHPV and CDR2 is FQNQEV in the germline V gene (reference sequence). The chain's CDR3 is CASSYRGQNTLYF. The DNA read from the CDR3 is TGTGCCAGCAGTTACAGGGGACAAAACACCTTGTAC.

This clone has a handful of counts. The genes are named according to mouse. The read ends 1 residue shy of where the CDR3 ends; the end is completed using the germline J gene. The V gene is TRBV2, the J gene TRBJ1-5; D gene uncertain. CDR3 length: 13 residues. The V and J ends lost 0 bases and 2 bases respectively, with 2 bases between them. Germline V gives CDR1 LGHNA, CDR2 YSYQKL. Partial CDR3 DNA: TGTGCCAGCAGCCAAGATGACAACCAGGCTCCGCTT. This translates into CASSQDDNQAPL. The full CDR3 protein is CASSQDDNQAPLF.

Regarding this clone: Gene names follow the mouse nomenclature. The CDR3 sequence is CASSWDFQDTQYF. The CDR3 DNA, read in part, is TGTGCCAGCAGCTGGGACTTCCAAGACACCCAGTAC. This chain connects TRBV3 to TRBJ2-5, with a tentative D call TRBD2 (6 bases). The CDR3 is cut off 1 residue early in the read; its end comes from the germline J gene. Germline assignment: CDR1 SNHLY and CDR2 FYNGKV (reference sequence). The CDR3 contains 13 residues. The V gene lost 4 bases and the J gene lost 2 bases, with 7 bases spanning the gap.

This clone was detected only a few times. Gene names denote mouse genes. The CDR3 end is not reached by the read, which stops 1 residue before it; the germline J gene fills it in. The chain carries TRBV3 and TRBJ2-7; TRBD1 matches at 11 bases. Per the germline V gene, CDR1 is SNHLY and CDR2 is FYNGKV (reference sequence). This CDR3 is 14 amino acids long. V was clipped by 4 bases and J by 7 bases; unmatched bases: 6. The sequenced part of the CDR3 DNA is TGTGCCAGCAGCTCACCGGGACAGGGGGGGGAACAGTAC. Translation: CASSSPGQGGEQY. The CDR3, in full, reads CASSSPGQGGEQYF.

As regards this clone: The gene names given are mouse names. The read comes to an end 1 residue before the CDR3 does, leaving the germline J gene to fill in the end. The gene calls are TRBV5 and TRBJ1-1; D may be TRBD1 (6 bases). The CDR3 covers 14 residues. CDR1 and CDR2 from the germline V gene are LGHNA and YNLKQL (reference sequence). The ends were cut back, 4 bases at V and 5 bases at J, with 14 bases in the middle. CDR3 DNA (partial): TGTGCCAGCAGCCCCGTGGGGGGGCGGACAGAAGTCTTC. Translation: CASSPVGGRTEVF. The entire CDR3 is CASSPVGGRTEVFF.

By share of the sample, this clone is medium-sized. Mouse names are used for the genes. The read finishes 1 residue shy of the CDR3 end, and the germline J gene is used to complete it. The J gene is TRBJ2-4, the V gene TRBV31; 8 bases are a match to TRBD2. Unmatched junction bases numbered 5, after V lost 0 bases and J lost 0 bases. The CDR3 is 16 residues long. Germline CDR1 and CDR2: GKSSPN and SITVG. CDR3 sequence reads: CAWSLRLGTSQNTLYF. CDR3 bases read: TGTGCCTGGAGTCTGAGACTGGGGACTAGTCAAAACACCTTGTAC.

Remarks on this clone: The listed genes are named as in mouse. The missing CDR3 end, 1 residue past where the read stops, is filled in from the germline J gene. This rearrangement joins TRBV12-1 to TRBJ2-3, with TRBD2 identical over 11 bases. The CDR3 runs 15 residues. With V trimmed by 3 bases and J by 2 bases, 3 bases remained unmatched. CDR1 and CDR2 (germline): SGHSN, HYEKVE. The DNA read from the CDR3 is TGTGCCAGCTCTTCGGACTGGGGGGCTGCAGAAACGCTGTAT. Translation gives CASSSDWGAAETLY. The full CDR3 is CASSSDWGAAETLYF.

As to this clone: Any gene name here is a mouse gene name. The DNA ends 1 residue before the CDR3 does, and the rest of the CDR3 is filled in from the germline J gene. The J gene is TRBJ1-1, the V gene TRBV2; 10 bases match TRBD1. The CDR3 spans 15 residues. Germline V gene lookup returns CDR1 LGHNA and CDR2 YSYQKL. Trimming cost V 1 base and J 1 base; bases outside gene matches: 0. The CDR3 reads CASSQGDRGNTEVFF. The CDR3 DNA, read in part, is TGTGCCAGCAGCCAAGGGGACAGGGGAAACACAGAAGTCTTC.

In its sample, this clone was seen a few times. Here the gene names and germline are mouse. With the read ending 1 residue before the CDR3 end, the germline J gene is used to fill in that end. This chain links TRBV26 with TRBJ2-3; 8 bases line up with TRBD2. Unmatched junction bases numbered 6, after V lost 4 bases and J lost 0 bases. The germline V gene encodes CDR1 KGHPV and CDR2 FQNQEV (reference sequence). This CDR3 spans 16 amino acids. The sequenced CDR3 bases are TGTGCCAGCAGTCGGACTGGGCGTTCTAGTGCAGAAACGCTGTAT. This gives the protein CASSRTGRSSAETLY. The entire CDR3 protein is CASSRTGRSSAETLYF.

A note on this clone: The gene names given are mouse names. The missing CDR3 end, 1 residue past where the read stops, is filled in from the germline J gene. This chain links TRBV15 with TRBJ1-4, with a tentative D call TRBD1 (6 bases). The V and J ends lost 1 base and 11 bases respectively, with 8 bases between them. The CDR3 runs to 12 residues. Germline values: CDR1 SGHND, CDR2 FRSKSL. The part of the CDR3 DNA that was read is TGTGCCAGCAGTTTAGAGGGGGGCAGATTATTT. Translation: CASSLEGGRLF. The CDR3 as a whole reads CASSLEGGRLFF.

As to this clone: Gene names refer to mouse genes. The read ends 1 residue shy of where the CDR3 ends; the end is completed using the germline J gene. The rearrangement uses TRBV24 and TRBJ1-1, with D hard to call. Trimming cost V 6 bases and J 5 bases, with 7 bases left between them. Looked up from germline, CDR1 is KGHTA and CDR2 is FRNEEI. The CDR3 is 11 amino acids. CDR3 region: CASSTGTEVFF. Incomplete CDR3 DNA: TGTGCCAGCAGCACCGGGACAGAAGTCTTC.

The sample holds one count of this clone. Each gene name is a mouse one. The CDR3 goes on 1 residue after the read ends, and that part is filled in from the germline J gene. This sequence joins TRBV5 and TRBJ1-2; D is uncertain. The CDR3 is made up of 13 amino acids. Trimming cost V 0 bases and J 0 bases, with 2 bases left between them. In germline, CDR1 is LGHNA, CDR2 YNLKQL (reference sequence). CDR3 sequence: CASSQDSNSDYTF. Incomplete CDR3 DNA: TGTGCCAGCAGCCAAGACTCAAACTCCGACTACACC.

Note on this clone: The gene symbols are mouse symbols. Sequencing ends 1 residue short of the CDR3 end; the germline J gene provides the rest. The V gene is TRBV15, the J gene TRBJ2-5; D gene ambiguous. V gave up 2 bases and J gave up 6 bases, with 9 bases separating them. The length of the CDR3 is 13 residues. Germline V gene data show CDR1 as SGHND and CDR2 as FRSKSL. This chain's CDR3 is CASSLNPGDTQYF. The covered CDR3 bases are TGTGCCAGCAGTTTAAACCCGGGGGACACCCAGTAC.

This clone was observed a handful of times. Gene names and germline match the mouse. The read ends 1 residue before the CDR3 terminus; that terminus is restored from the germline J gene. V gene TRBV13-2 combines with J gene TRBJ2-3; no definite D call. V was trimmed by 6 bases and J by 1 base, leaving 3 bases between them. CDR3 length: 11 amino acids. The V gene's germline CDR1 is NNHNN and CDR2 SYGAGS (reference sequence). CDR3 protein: CASARAETLYF. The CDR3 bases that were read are TGTGCCAGCGCTCGTGCAGAAACGCTGTAT.

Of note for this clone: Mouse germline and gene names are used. The sequenced CDR3 bases are TGTGCCAGCAGCCAAGATCGGGGGCTGGAACAGTAC. It yields the protein CASSQDRGLEQY. The entire CDR3 is CASSQDRGLEQYF. V gene TRBV5 combines with J gene TRBJ2-7; tentatively, D is TRBD1 or TRBD2 (6 bases each). The DNA ends 1 residue before the CDR3 does, and the rest of the CDR3 is filled in from the germline J gene. Germline loops: CDR1 LGHNA, CDR2 YNLKQL (reference sequence). The V end was cut by 0 bases, the J end by 7 bases, with 10 bases between. The CDR3 is made up of 13 amino acids.

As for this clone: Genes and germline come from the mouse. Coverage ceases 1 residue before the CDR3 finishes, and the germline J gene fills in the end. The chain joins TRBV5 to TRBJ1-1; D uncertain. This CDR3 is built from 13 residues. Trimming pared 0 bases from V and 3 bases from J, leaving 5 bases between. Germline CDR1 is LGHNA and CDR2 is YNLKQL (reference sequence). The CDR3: CASSQDWDTEVFF. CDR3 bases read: TGTGCCAGCAGCCAAGATTGGGACACAGAAGTCTTC.